The 4 T cell receptor beta chains presented below share a single source sample, sequenced in a study of beta chain features in type 1 diabetes. Broader study findings: Patients with Type 1 diabetes showed moderately but significantly shorter TCRB CDR3s in all four CD4+ subsets.

The isolated RNA, all of it, was reverse transcribed, so expressed TCRB transcripts were what got sequenced. Data came from immunoSEQ multiplex PCR; TCRdb stores just in-frame clones and leaves some out. The table shows 250,000 to 350,000 clones, with approximately 15% occurring only once. The antigens of these receptors remain unknown. Sequenced: naive CD4+ T cells from blood. Every receptor here comes from a man aged 18 to 29 with type 1 diabetes.

This clone was seen a handful of times. The rearrangement joins TRBV23-1 to TRBJ1-1; TRBD1 matches at 7 bases. TRBV23-1 has ORF status, its function being uncertain. The V and J ends lost 2 bases and 3 bases, in that order; junction bases with no gene match: 12. The CDR3 contains 17 residues. The CDR3 here is CASSQMLTGWADTEAFF. CDR3 DNA: TGCGCCAGCAGTCAAATGCTGACAGGGTGGGCGGACACTGAAGCTTTCTTT.

V is TRBV9 and J is TRBJ2-7, with D possibly TRBD1 on 6 matching bases. Trimming took off 1 base at V and 1 base at J, with 6 bases between the two ends. Germline values: CDR1 SGDLS, CDR2 YYNGEE. The CDR3 is 13 amino acids. The CDR3 loop is CASSVTGSYEQYF. CDR3 DNA: TGTGCCAGCAGCGTAACAGGGTCCTACGAGCAGTACTTC.

The sample holds many counts of this clone. This chain connects TRBV4-3 to TRBJ2-4, with a tentative D call TRBD2 (6 bases). The germline CDR1 and CDR2 sequences are LGHNA and YSLEER. Deletions cut 4 bases from V and 8 bases from J, with 15 bases between. The CDR3 runs to 14 residues. CDR3 region: CASSPRRVGYIQYF. The CDR3 coding sequence is TGCGCCAGCAGCCCGAGGAGGGTGGGGTACATTCAGTACTTC.

The CDR3 loop is CASKGSEQYF. In nucleotides, the CDR3 is TGTGCCAGCAAGGGGTCGGAGCAGTACTTC. This rearrangement joins TRBV28 to TRBJ2-7, with D perhaps TRBD1 (5 bases). CDR1 MDHEN and CDR2 SYDVKM come from the germline V gene. The germline V and J ends were trimmed by 7 bases and 7 bases, with 8 bases remaining between them. The CDR3 totals 10 residues.